This entry describes one TCR beta chain. The antigen is undetermined. The data stem from a study of monozygotic twins with cystic fibrosis. Looking at the study overall: With around 14 PCR cycles, barcoded libraries came from 2.5 to 3.5 micrograms of fragmented DNA.

Points from the study as a whole: Co-twins had the most similar V usage for 13 of 16 pairs, J for 8. Unrelated CF individuals shared fewer identical clonotypes than monozygotic CF twins. Age, concordance and disease severity did not associate with shared CDR3 numbers.

The method was immunoSEQ multiplex PCR; TCRdb's version includes in-frame clones alone and lacks a portion of them. The sample yields 35,000 or so clones, under 90% seen once. The CDR3 has 13 amino acids. Trimming left V 0 bases short and J 13 bases short, with 15 bases between. Germline assignment: CDR1 SGHTA and CDR2 FQGNSA. The chain has TRBV7-2 and TRBJ1-1, with D possibly being TRBD1 (6 bases). Sequencing was done on a sample of blood. This receptor was taken from a girl between 2 and 10 years old with cystic fibrosis. CDR3 sequence: CASSLAGSDRFFF. Here the CDR3 DNA reads TGTGCCAGCAGCTTAGCCGGTTCGGACAGATTTTTCTTT.